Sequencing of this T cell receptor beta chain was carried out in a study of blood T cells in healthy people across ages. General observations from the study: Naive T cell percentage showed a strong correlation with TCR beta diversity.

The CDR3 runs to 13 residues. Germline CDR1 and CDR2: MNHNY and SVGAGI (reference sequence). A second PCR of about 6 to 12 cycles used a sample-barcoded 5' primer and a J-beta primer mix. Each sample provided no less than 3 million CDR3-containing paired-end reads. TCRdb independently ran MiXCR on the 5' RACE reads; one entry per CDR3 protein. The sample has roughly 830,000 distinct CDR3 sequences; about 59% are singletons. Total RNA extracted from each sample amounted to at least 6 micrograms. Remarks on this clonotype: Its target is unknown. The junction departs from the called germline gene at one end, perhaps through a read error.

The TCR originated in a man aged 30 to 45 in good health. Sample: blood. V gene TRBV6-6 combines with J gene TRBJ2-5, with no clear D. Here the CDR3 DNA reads TGTGCCAGCAGTGACTCTGTCCAAGAGACCCAGTACTTC. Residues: CASSDSVQETQYF.